The source of this T cell receptor (beta chain) is a study of CD8 T cells in ankylosing spondylitis. V lost 6 bases and J lost 10, with 25 bases in between. The germline V gene has CDR1 SNHLY and CDR2 FYNNEI. The CDR3 runs to 15 residues. A note on this clonotype: Its antigen is currently unknown.

Study-wide results and limits: Clones tied to disease were said to be significantly enriched in matched ankylosing spondylitis synovial fluid. A motif in TCR beta, a set of 8 or 9 highly homologous variants, appeared characteristic of ankylosing spondylitis blood. Previous work reported some of these motif variants in the synovial fluid and blood of reactive arthritis.

MiXCR, applied by TCRdb to the 5' RACE reads, yields one record per CDR3 protein. The sample contains 250,000 or so distinct CDR3 sequences, around 25% of which appear only once. This chain joins TRBV2 and TRBJ2-7, with a weak D call TRBD2 (6 bases). Specimen: blood, either unsorted or a sorted T cell fraction (not recorded which). The receptor was isolated from a male donor with ankylosing spondylitis or in good health (not recorded which). The CDR3 sequence is CASRDSGDTPPHQYF. CDR3 bases: TGTGCCAGCAGGGACTCGGGAGATACACCCCCCCACCAGTACTTC.